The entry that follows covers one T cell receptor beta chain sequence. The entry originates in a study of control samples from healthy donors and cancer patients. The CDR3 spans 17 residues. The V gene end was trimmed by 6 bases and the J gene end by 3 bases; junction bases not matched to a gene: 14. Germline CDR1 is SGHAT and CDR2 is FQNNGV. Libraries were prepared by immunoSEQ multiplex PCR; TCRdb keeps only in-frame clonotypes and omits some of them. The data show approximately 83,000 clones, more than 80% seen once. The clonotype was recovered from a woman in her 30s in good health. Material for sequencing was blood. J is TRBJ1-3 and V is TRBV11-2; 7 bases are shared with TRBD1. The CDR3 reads CASSPAPYRDSGNTIYF. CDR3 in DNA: TGTGCCAGCAGTCCCGCCCCTTACCGGGACAGTGGAAACACCATATATTTT.